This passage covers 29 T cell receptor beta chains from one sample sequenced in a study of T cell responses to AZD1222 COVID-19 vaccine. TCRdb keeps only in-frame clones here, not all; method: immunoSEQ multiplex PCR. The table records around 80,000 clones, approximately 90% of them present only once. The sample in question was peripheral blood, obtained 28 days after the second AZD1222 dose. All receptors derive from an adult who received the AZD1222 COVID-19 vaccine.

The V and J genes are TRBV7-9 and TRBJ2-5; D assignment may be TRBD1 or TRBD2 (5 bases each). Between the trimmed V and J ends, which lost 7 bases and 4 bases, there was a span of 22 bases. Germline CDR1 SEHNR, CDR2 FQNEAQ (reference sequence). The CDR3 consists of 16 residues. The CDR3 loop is CASTLAGAYSGETQYF. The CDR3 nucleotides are TGTGCCAGCACTCTCGCCGGGGCCTATAGTGGAGAGACCCAGTACTTC.

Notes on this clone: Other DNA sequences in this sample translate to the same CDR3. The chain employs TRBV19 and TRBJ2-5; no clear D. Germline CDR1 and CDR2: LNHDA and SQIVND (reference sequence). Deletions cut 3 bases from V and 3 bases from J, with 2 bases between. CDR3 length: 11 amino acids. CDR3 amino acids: CASSIEETQYF. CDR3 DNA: TGTGCCAGTAGTATCGAAGAGACCCAGTACTTC.

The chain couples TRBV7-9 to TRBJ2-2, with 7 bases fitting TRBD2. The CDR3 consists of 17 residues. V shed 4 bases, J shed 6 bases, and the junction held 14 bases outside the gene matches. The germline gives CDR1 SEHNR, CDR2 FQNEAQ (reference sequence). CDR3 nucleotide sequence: TGTGCCAGCAGCTCCCCAGCTGGAGGGAGGGGATCCGGGGAGCTGTTTTTT. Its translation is CASSSPAGGRGSGELFF.

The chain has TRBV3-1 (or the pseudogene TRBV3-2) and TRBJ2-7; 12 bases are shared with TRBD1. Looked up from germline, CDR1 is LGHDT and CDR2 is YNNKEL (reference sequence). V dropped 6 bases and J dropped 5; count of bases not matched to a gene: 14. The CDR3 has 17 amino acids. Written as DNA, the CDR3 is TGTGCCAGCAGACAAAATCCCTTAGGGACAGGGGGCCACGAGCAGTACTTC. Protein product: CASRQNPLGTGGHEQYF.

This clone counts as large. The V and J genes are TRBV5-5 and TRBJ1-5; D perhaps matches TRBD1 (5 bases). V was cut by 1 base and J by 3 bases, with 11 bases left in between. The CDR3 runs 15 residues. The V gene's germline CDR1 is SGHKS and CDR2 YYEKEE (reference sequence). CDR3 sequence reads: CASSLLEGINQPQHF. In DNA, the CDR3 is TGTGCCAGCAGCTTGTTAGAGGGGATCAATCAGCCCCAGCATTTT.

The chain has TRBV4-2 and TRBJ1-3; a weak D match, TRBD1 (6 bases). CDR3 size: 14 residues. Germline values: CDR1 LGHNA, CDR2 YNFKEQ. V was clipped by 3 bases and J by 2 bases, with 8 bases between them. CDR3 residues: CASSQGATGNTIYF. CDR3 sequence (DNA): TGTGCCAGCAGCCAGGGGGCAACTGGAAACACCATATATTTT.

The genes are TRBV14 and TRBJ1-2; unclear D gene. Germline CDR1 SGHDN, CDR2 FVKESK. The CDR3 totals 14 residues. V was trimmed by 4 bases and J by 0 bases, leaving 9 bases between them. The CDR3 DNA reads TGTGCCAGCAGCCCGGGAACGTCTAACTATGGCTACACCTTC. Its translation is CASSPGTSNYGYTF. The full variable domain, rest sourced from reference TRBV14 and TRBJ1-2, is EAGVTQFPSHSVIEKGQTVTLRCDPISGHDNLYWYRRVMGKEIKFLLHFVKESKQDESGMPNNRFLAERTGGTYSTLKVQPAELEDSGVYFCASSPGTSNYGYTFGSGTRLTVV.

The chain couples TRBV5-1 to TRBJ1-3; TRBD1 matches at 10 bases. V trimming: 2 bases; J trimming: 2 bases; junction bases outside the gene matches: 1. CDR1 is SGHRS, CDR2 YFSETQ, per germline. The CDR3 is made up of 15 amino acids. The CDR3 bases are TGCGCCAGCAGCTTAGACAGGGGGCCTGGAAACACCATATATTTT. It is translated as CASSLDRGPGNTIYF.

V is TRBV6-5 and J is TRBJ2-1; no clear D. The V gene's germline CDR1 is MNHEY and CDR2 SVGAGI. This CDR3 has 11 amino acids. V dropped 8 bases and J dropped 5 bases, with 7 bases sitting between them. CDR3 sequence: CASSFDNEQFF. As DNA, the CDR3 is TGTGCCAGCTCCTTTGACAATGAGCAGTTCTTC.

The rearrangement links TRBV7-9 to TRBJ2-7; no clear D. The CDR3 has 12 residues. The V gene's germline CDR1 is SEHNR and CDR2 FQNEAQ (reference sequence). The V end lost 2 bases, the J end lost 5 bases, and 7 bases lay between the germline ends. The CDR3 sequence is CASSLRPHEQYF. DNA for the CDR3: TGTGCCAGCAGCTTAAGGCCCCACGAGCAGTACTTC.

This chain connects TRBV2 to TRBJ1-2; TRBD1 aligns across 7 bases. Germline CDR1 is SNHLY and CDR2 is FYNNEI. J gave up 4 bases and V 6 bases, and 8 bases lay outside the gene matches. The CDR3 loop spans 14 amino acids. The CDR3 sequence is CASRDRVVGYGYTF. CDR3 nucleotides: TGTGCCAGCAGAGACAGGGTCGTGGGCTATGGCTACACCTTC.

For the CDR3, the DNA is TGTGCCAGCTCGGAAGGACAGATGAACACTGAAGCTTTCTTT. This gives the protein CASSEGQMNTEAFF. V and J are TRBV18 and TRBJ1-1; D might be TRBD1 (6 bases). Trimming cost V 6 bases and J 0 bases, with 11 bases left between them. In germline, CDR1 is KGHSH, CDR2 LQKENI. The CDR3 runs to 14 residues.

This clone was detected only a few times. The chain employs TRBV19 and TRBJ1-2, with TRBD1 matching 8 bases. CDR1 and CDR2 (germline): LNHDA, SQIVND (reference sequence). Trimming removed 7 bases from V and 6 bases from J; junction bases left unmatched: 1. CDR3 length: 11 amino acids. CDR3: CASTDRDGYTF. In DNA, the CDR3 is TGTGCCAGTACGGACAGGGATGGCTACACCTTC.

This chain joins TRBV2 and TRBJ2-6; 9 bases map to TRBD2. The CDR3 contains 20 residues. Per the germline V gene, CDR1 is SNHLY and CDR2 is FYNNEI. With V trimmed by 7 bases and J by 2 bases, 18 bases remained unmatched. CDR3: CASNFDESWTSAPGANVLTF. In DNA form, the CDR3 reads TGTGCCAGCAATTTCGATGAGTCTTGGACTAGCGCTCCTGGGGCCAACGTCCTGACTTTC. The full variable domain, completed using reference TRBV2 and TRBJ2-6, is EPEVTQTPSHQVTQMGQEVILRCVPISNHLYFYWYRQILGQKVEFLVSFYNNEISEKSEIFDDQFSVERPDGSNFTLKIRSTKLEDSAMYFCASNFDESWTSAPGANVLTFGAGSRLTVL.

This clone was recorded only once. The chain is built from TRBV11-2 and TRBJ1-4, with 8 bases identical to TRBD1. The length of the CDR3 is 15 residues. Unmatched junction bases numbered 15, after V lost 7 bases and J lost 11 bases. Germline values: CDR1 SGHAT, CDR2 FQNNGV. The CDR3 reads CASTSVRGQGRKLFF. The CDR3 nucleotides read TGTGCCAGCACCTCAGTCCGTGGACAGGGTAGGAAACTGTTTTTT.

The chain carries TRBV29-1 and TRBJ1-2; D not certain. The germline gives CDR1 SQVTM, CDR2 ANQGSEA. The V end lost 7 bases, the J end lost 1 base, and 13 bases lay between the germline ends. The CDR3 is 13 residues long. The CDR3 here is CSANVGSNYGYTF. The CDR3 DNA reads TGCAGCGCAAATGTTGGGAGTAACTATGGCTACACCTTC.

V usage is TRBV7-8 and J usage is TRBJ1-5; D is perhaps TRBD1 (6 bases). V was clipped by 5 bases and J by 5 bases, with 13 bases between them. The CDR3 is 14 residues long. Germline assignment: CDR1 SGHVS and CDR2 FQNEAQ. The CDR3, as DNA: TGTGCCAGCAGCCCCGAGACAGGCCATCAGCCCCAGCATTTT. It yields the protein CASSPETGHQPQHF.

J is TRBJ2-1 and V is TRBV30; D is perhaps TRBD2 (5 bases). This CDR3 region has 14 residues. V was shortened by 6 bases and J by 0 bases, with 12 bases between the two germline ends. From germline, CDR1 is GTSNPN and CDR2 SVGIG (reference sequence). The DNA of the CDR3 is TGTGCCTGCAACGGGGATAGCTCCTACAATGAGCAGTTCTTC. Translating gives CACNGDSSYNEQFF. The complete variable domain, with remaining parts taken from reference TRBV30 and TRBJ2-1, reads SQTIHQWPATLVQPVGSPLSLECTVEGTSNPNLYWYRQAAGRGLQLLFYSVGIGQISSEVPQNLSASRPQDRQFILSSKKLLLSDSGFYLCACNGDSSYNEQFFGPGTRLTVL.

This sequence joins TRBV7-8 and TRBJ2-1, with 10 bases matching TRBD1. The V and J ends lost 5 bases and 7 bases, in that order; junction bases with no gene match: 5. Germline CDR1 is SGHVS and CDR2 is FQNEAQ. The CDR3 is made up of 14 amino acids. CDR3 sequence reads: CASSRDRGGNEQFF. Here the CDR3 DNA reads TGTGCCAGCAGCCGGGACAGGGGCGGGAATGAGCAGTTCTTC. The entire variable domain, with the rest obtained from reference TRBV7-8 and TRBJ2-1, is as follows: GAGVSQSPRYKVAKRGQDVALRCDPISGHVSLFWYQQALGQGPEFLTYFQNEAQLDKSGLPSDRFFAERPEGSVSTLKIQRTQQEDSAVYLCASSRDRGGNEQFFGPGTRLTVL.

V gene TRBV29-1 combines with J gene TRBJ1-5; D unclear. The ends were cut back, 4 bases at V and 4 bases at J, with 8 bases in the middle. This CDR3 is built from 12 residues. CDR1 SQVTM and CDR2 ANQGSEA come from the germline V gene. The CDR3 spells CSVGTANQPQHF. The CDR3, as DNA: TGCAGCGTTGGGACGGCGAATCAGCCCCAGCATTTT.

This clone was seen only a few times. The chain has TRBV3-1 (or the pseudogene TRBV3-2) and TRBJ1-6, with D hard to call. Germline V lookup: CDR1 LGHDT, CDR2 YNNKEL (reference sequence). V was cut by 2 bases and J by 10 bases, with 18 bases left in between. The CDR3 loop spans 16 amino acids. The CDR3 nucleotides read TGTGCCAGCAGCCAACGGACCGTAAGGTCAAGCTCACCCCTCCACTTT. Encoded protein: CASSQRTVRSSSPLHF.

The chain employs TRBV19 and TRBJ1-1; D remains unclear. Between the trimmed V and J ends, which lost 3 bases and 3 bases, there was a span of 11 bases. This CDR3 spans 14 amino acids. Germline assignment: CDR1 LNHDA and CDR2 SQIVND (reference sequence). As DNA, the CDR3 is TGTGCCAGTAGTATCACCCCCCGTCACACTGAAGCTTTCTTT. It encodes CASSITPRHTEAFF.

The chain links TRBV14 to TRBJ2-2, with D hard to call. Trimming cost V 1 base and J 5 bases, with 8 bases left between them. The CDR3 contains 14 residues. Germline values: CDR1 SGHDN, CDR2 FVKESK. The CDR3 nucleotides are TGTGCCAGCAGCCAAGGTGTCGGAACCGGGGAGCTGTTTTTT. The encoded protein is CASSQGVGTGELFF.

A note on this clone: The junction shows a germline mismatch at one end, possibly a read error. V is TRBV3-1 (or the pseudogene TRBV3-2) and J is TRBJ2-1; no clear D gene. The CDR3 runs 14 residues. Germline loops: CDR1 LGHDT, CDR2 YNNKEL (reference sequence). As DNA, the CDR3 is TGTGCCAGCGGCCACGCAGGTTTTGGCAATGAGCAGTTCTTC. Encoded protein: CASGHAGFGNEQFF.

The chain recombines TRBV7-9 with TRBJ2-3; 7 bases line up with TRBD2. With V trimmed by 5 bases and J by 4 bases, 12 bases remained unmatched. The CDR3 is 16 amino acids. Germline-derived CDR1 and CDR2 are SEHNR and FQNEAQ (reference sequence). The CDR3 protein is CASSGLRGGGADTQYF. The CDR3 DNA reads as TGTGCCAGCAGCGGGCTCCGTGGGGGGGGTGCAGATACGCAGTATTTT.

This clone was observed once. The CDR3, as DNA: TGCAGTGCTAGGTCCGATTACGAGCAGTACTTC. Translated, it gives CSARSDYEQYF. This chain uses TRBV20-1 with TRBJ2-7; D call uncertain. The germline V gene encodes CDR1 DFQATT and CDR2 SNEGSKA (reference sequence). V lost 3 bases and J 4 bases, leaving 7 bases between the germline ends. The CDR3 contains 11 residues.

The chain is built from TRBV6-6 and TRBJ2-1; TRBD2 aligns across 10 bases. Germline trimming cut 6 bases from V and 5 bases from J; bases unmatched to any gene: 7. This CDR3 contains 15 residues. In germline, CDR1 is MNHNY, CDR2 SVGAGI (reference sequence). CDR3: CASRVRTSGNNEQFF. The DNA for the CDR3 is TGTGCCAGCAGGGTCCGGACTAGCGGTAACAATGAGCAGTTCTTC.

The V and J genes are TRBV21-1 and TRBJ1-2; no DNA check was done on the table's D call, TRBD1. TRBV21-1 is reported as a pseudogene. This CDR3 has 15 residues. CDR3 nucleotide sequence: TGTGCCAGCAGCAAGGGGACAGGGATTAACTATGGCTACACCTTC. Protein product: CASSKGTGINYGYTF.

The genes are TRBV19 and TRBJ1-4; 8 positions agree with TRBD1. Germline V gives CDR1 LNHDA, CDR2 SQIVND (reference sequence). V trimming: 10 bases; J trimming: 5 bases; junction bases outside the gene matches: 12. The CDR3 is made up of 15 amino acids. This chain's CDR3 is CATRDRLLANEKLFF. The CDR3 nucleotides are TGTGCCACACGGGACAGGCTTTTGGCGAATGAAAAACTGTTTTTT.